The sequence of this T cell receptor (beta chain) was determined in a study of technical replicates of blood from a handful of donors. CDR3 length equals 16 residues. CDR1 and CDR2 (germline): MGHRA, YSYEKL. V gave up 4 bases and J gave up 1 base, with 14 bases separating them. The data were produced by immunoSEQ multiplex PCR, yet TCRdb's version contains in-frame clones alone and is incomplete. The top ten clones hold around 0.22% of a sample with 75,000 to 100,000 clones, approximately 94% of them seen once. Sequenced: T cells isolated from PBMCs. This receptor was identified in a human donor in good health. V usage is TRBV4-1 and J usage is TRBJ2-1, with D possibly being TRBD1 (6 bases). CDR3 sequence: CASSLPEGESYNEQFF. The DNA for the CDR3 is TGCGCCAGCAGCCTGCCCGAGGGGGAGTCCTACAATGAGCAGTTCTTC.